The clone carrying this T cell receptor beta chain was recorded at least ten times. Its antigen is currently unknown. This sample stems from a study of Graves' ophthalmopathy and Graves' hyperthyroidism. Researchers took RNA transcripts and amplified TCR beta CDR3 regions from them. Scientists carried out first-round RT-PCR using HTBI primers and then a second-round multiplex PCR. MiXCR, run by TCRdb on the multiplex PCR reads, gives a single entry per CDR3 protein. The sample consists of roughly 1.1 million distinct CDR3 sequences, 36% of them appearing once. CDR3 size: 12 residues. V shed 3 bases and J shed 7 bases, with 9 bases lying between them. The germline V gene encodes CDR1 LNHDA and CDR2 SQIVND (reference sequence). Study conclusions and caveats: Most thyroid-expanded clonotypes exceeding 0.001 frequency were also found in blood.

Sequenced input: peripheral blood or thyroid tissue (not recorded which). This clonotype was sampled from an adult man with Graves' hyperthyroidism. This chain uses TRBV19 with TRBJ1-1; D uncertain. CDR3 in amino acids: CASSIGTIEAFF. CDR3 DNA sequence: TGTGCCAGTAGTATCGGCACAATTGAAGCTTTCTTT.